Below, 17 T cell receptor beta chains from the same sample are listed, as sequenced in a study of cytomegalovirus exposure and HLA in healthy donors. The study ran its PCR with 60 Vbeta and 13 Jbeta primers. Sequenced by immunoSEQ multiplex PCR; TCRdb stores in-frame clones only, minus some. The sample lists 100,000 or so clones, around three quarters occurring once. Material: PBMCs. Source of these receptors: a woman in her forties or fifties in good health and CMV-seropositive.

The rearrangement joins TRBV18 to TRBJ1-2, with 9 bases matching TRBD1. V lost 2 bases, J lost 2 bases, and 12 bases stayed unmatched. Germline V gives CDR1 KGHSH, CDR2 LQKENI. The CDR3 extends over 18 amino acids. The DNA for the CDR3 is TGTGCCAGCTCACCAGGGACAGGGACGACCAGTGGCAACTATGGCTACACCTTC. This translates into CASSPGTGTTSGNYGYTF.

V gene TRBV7-3 combines with J gene TRBJ1-1; D may be TRBD1 (5 bases). CDR3 length equals 18 residues. V lost 0 bases and J lost 8, with 25 bases in between. From germline, CDR1 is SGHTA and CDR2 FQGTGA. The CDR3 DNA reads as TGTGCCAGCAGCTTAACGGCGGGAGGGGATCGGGGCAGGAGGGAAGCTTTCTTT. It specifies CASSLTAGGDRGRREAFF.

The chain is built from TRBV10-3 and TRBJ1-4; 10 bases agree with TRBD1. This CDR3 comprises 12 residues. CDR1 is ENHRY, CDR2 SYGVKD, per germline. The V and J ends lost 11 bases and 5 bases, in that order; junction bases with no gene match: 2. CDR3 nucleotide sequence: TGTGCCTCGACAGGGGGCAATGAAAAACTGTTTTTT. The encoded protein is CASTGGNEKLFF.

This clone was seen a handful of times. V gene TRBV28 combines with J gene TRBJ2-3; tentative D call: TRBD2 (6 bases). CDR1 and CDR2 (germline): MDHEN, SYDVKM. CDR3 size: 15 residues. Trimming cost V 4 bases and J 5 bases, with 16 bases left between them. In DNA form, the CDR3 reads TGTGCCAGCAGTTCCCCTAGGCTAGCGAAAGATACGCAGTATTTT. The encoded protein is CASSSPRLAKDTQYF.

The V and J genes are TRBV11-2 and TRBJ1-1, with D hard to call. The germline CDR1 and CDR2 sequences are SGHAT and FQNNGV. The length of the CDR3 is 13 residues. Trimming pared 2 bases from V and 3 bases from J, leaving 7 bases between. The CDR3 DNA follows: TGTGCCAGCAGCTTATTAATAGACACTGAAGCTTTCTTT. Protein product: CASSLLIDTEAFF.

This clone was detected a few times. A junction boundary mismatches the germline segment, possibly from a read error. V and J are TRBV7-9 and TRBJ2-7, with D possibly being TRBD2 (5 bases). The CDR3 runs to 12 residues. CDR1 SEHNR and CDR2 FQNEAQ come from the germline V gene (reference sequence). This chain's CDR3 is CSSSRTYYEQYF. In DNA form, the CDR3 reads TGTTCCAGCAGCAGGACTTACTACGAGCAGTACTTC.

The chain employs TRBV29-1 and TRBJ2-7; 7 bases fit TRBD1. Germline CDR1 SQVTM, CDR2 ANQGSEA. Trimming cost V 7 bases and J 7 bases; bases outside gene matches: 19. The CDR3 is 15 amino acids. The CDR3, as DNA: TGCAGCGCCTTACCCCCGGGACAGCCCCTCATAGAGCAGTACTTC. It translates to CSALPPGQPLIEQYF.

The CDR3 sequence is CASSLGTKTDTQYF. CDR3 sequence (DNA): TGTGCCAGCAGCTTGGGGACTAAGACAGATACGCAGTATTTT. The chain employs TRBV5-8 and TRBJ2-3; a possible D gene is TRBD2 (6 bases). Trimming took 0 bases from V and 3 from J, leaving 8 bases between them. Per germline, CDR1 SGHTS and CDR2 YDEGEE. This CDR3 comprises 14 residues.

The CDR3 coding sequence is TGTGCCAGCAGCTTAGAAGGGGGCAATCAGCCCCAGCATTTT. It yields the protein CASSLEGGNQPQHF. The chain has TRBV7-8 and TRBJ1-5; TRBD1 is a possible D gene (5 bases). Germline CDR1 reads SGHVS; CDR2 reads FQNEAQ. Trimming shortened V by 1 base and J by 2 bases, and 6 bases separated the two germline ends. The CDR3 contains 14 residues.

The chain uses TRBV7-3 and TRBJ2-1; D gene uncertain. Germline assignment: CDR1 SGHTA and CDR2 FQGTGA. The CDR3 covers 17 residues. V shed 1 base and J shed 5 bases, with 18 bases lying between them. The CDR3 DNA is TGTGCCAGCAGCTTAATCACCGGGTCCGAGGCGGACAATGAGCAGTTCTTC. It specifies CASSLITGSEADNEQFF.

The rearrangement links TRBV6-5 to TRBJ1-1; TRBD1 might be the D (6 bases). V was trimmed by 7 bases and J by 8 bases, leaving 11 bases between them. CDR1 and CDR2 (germline): MNHEY, SVGAGI. This CDR3 comprises 11 residues. The CDR3 loop reads CASTQGIEAFF. As DNA, the CDR3 is TGTGCCAGCACCCAGGGGATCGAAGCTTTCTTT.

The chain couples TRBV25-1 to TRBJ2-7; no firm D call. Germline lookup yields CDR1 MGHDK and CDR2 SYGVNS. The CDR3 extends over 14 amino acids. Trimming left V 6 bases short and J 3 bases short, with 15 bases between. The CDR3 sequence: CASSGFAESYEQYF. The CDR3 DNA follows: TGTGCCAGCAGCGGCTTCGCGGAGAGCTACGAGCAGTACTTC.

This clone is a singleton in its sample. This sequence joins TRBV2 and TRBJ1-2; D is unresolved. Germline V gene sequence: CDR1 SNHLY, CDR2 FYNNEI. Deletions cut 2 bases from V and 6 bases from J, with 10 bases between. This CDR3 comprises 13 residues. CDR3 region: CASSESPGNGYTF. CDR3 DNA sequence: TGTGCCAGCAGTGAATCGCCAGGCAATGGCTACACCTTC. Using reference TRBV2 and TRBJ1-2 for the parts outside the CDR3, the full variable domain is EPEVTQTPSHQVTQMGQEVILRCVPISNHLYFYWYRQILGQKVEFLVSFYNNEISEKSEIFDDQFSVERPDGSNFTLKIRSTKLEDSAMYFCASSESPGNGYTFGSGTRLTVV.

The genes are TRBV9 and TRBJ1-2; 8 bases map to TRBD1. V trimming: 0 bases; J trimming: 4 bases; junction bases outside the gene matches: 5. The CDR3 extends over 15 amino acids. CDR1 is SGDLS and CDR2 is YYNGEE in the germline V gene. Here the CDR3 reads CASSVDGGTGYGYTF. CDR3 nucleotide sequence: TGTGCCAGCAGCGTAGACGGGGGGACAGGCTATGGCTACACCTTC.

This rearrangement joins TRBV7-6 to TRBJ2-7; TRBD2 aligns across 7 bases. The V gene's germline CDR1 is SGHVS and CDR2 FNYEAQ. Trimming at V came to 2 bases and at J to 5 bases, leaving 6 bases not matched to a gene. The CDR3 is made up of 14 amino acids. The CDR3, as DNA: TGTGCCAGCAGCTTAAACGGGGGGAGTAACGAGCAGTACTTC. The encoded protein is CASSLNGGSNEQYF.

This clone has a handful of counts. J is TRBJ1-5 and V is TRBV5-5; D call uncertain. The V end was cut by 4 bases, the J end by 4 bases, with 15 bases between. The CDR3 has 15 residues. In germline, CDR1 is SGHKS, CDR2 YYEKEE (reference sequence). CDR3 loop: CASSAGGDRNQPQHF. CDR3 in DNA: TGTGCCAGCAGCGCGGGAGGAGATCGGAATCAGCCCCAGCATTTT.

This clone has only one observation. This chain links TRBV6-1 with TRBJ1-1; the D gene is possibly TRBD1 (5 bases). Trimming removed 1 base from V and 11 bases from J, with 11 bases in between. The CDR3 has 12 residues. CDR1 and CDR2 from the germline V gene are MNHNS and SASEGT. As DNA, the CDR3 is TGTGCCAGCAGTGAAGGCGGGGCGGAGGCTTTCTTT. As protein: CASSEGGAEAFF.